This entry features one TCR beta chain sequence. There is no known antigen for this receptor. No base qualities exist here, and no much larger clone lies one base off it. This entry is derived from a study of shared clonotypes between healthy human individuals (dated by TCRdb to 2019 to 2021). For the wider study: The cohort comprised a couple of women and a few men aged 18 to 49 years. For each donor, three plates each were used for CD4 naive and CD4 memory, two plates were used for CD8 naive, and one plate was used for CD8 memory. The study deeply sequenced blood TCR repertoires of roughly five healthy adults to estimate repertoire size and the extent of clonotype sharing between individuals. To increase sequencing depth and limit assay-specific biases, different laboratories used diverse techniques to prepare libraries and sequence TCR repertoires. Each donor's leukapheresis produced roughly between roughly 0.9 and 9 billion PBMCs. What the work shows at the level of the full study, not this receptor alone: Across a handful of donors, approximately 5% of naive CD4, roughly 3.3% of naive CD8, 2% to 2.5% of memory CD4, and 0.4% of memory CD8 clonotypes were shared. Based on pairwise subsampling, the degree of clonotype sharing among donors was expected to be affected by sequencing depth. Naive subsets generally had larger estimated clonotype richness than memory subsets. Only blood was sampled, and tissue TCR repertoires likely differ from those in blood. Rarefaction of sorted-subset datasets indicated incomplete sequencing despite the large sequencing depth. Compared with non-shared clonotypes, the clonotypes found in all four sorted-subset donors had higher generation probabilities. The small number of donors limited the genetic and exposure-history diversity represented.

The CDR3 runs 18 amino acids, cysteine and phenylalanine included. The CDR3 DNA has 54 bases and is translated from base 1. The V end loses 5 bases and the J end loses 0 bases, and a stretch of 21 bases separates them. The germline V gene (reference sequence) specifies SEHNR as CDR1 and FQNEAQ as CDR2. TCR CDR3 regions were amplified from genomic DNA by multiplex PCR using the deep immunoSEQ assay. Extracted genomic DNA from each cell subset was distributed evenly across all wells of several immunoSEQ 96-well plates, and each plate was treated as a replicate. Each replicate PCR for sorted subsets received about 180 ng genomic DNA, equal to roughly 30,000 T cell genomes. Purified libraries were measured with a Qubit 3.0 fluorometer, size-checked on a Bioanalyzer 2100, and measured again with the KAPA Library Quantification kit. Every immunoSEQ 96-well plate was sequenced on a dedicated single-read 150-cycle Illumina NextSeq 550 flow cell. Per the source publication's procedure: Because the immunoSEQ output included only junctional sequences and no quality scores, the filtering could not be the same as the filtering used for full-length reads. To assign V/J genes and CDR3, sequences were annotated against IMGT germline references using PyIR, a Python wrapper for IgBLAST v1.9. Reads with weak V/J assignments (E-value above 1e-6), missing CDR3, stop codons, out-of-frame junctions, or ambiguous translated residues were removed. V3J clonotypes were defined as sequences sharing the same inferred V gene, J gene, and CDR3 amino acid sequence. Percentage overlap between repertoires was computed as shared unique clonotypes divided by the size of the smaller repertoire. RTK rarefaction, the Chao1 estimator, and Recon v2.1 estimates of unobserved clonotypes were used to assess repertoire richness. Generation probabilities were computed with OLGA for all TCRbeta clonotypes obtained by the gDNA method from four donors. Drawn from immuneACCESS, this table holds only the in-frame rearrangements with V and J called that TCRdb kept. Clones are partly lost; checked studies trace under half to an unresolved V gene and leave the rest unexplained. The DNA was the basis for D and trimming; V, J and clone size are from that table. The sample data list about 2.1 million clones, and approximately 94% of these were observed just once. The leading ten clones occupy under 2% of the sample.

CD8 naive samples were obtained by positive selection for CCR7 among CD45RO-negative cells, yielding a CD45RA+CCR7+ population from which TemRA cells were excluded. Donors were healthy HIV-negative adults with no recently reported acute infections or vaccinations. Only Caucasian adults living in Nashville, Tennessee, USA were represented among the donors. After blood collection by leukapheresis, PBMCs were isolated using Ficoll-Histopaque density gradient centrifugation and then cryopreserved in the vapor phase of liquid nitrogen. Purity and quantity of every magnetically sorted T cell population were checked by analytical flow cytometry. From each sorted fraction, genomic DNA was isolated and quantified by UV absorbance on a Nanodrop 2000c.

The TCR comes from a man aged 18 to 29 in good health. Some clones in this sample may be carry-over from other donors' samples. Material for sequencing was naive CD8+ T cells from PBMCs. The cell subset or site tag for this specimen amounts to: CD45RA+CCR7+. The chain uses TRBV7-9 and TRBJ2-3; matching of 6 bases hints at TRBD1 as the D gene. In nucleotides, the sequence is TGTGCCAGCAGCCCGAATCCGGGGACAAGCCCTAGCACAGATACGCAGTATTTT. Its translation reads: CASSPNPGTSPSTDTQYF.